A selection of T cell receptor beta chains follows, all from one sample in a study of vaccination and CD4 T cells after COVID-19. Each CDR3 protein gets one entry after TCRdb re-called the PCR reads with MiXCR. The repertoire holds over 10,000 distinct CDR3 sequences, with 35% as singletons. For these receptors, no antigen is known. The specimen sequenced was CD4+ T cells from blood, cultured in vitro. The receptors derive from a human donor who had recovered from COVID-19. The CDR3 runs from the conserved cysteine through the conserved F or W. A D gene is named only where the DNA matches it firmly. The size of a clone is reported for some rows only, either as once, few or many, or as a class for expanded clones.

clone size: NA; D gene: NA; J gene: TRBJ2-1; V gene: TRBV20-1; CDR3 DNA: TGCAGTGCTAGAGGTGGAAGCTCCTACAATGAGCAGTTCTTC; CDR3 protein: CSARGGSSYNEQFF
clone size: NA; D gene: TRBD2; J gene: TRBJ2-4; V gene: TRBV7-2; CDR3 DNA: TGTGCCAGCAGCCACGGACTAGCGGGGGTATTGGTTCAGTACTTC; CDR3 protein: CASSHGLAGVLVQYF
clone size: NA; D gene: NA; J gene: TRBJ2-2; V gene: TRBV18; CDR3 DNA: TGTGCCAGCTCACCACGATTAAAGCAGGGGCACACCGGGGAGCTGTTTTTT; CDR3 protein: CASSPRLKQGHTGELFF
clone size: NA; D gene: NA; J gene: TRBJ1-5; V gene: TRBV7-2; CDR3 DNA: TGTGCCAGCAGCTGGGAGGGGTATTATCAGCCCCAGCATTTT; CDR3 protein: CASSWEGYYQPQHF
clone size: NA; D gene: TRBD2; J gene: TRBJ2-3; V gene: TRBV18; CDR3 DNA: TGTGCCAGCTCACCAGGAGTAGCGGGAGATACGCAGTATTTT; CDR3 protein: CASSPGVAGDTQYF
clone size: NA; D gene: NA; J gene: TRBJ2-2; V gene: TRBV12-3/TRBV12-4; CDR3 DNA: TGTGCCAGCAGTTTGGCGGCTAGATGGGCCGGGGAGCTGTTTTTT; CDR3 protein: CASSLAARWAGELFF
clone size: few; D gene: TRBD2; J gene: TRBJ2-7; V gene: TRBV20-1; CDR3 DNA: TGCAGTGCTAGAGGACTAGCGTCGAGGTATGAGCAGTACTTC; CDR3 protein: CSARGLASRYEQYF
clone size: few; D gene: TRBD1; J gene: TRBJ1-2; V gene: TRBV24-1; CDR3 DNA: TGTGCCACCAGTGATTCCAGACAGGGGGCTAGCTACACCTTC; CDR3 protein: CATSDSRQGASYTF
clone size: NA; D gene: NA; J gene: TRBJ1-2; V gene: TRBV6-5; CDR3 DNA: TGTGCCAGCAGTTACCGTGGGGGGCATGGCTACACCTTC; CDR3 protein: CASSYRGGHGYTF
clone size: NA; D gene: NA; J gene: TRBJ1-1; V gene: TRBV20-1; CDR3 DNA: TGCAGTGCTAGAGATGCGCAGGGACACACTGAAGCTTTCTTT; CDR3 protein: CSARDAQGHTEAFF
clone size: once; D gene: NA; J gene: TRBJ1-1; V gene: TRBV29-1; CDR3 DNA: TGCAGCGTTTCCTTGGGGGGAAATGAAGCTTTCTTT; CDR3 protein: CSVSLGGNEAFF
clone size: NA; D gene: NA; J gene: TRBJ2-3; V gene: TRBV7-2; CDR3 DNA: TGTGCCAGCAGCTTATCGCCCACCACAGATACGCAGTATTTT; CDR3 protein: CASSLSPTTDTQYF
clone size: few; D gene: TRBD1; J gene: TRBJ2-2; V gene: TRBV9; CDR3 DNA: TGTGCCAGCAGCGTTGGGACAGGGGTATACACCGGGGAGCTGTTTTTT; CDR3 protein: CASSVGTGVYTGELFF
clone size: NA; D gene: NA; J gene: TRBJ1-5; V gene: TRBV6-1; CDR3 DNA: TGTGCCAGCAGTGAAATCGGGTTGACCCAGCCCCAGCATTTT; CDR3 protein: CASSEIGLTQPQHF
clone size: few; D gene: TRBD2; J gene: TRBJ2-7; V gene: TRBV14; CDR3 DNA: TGTGCCAGCAGCCAGTCTTCTAGCGGGAGCGGCTACGAGCAGTACTTC; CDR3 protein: CASSQSSSGSGYEQYF
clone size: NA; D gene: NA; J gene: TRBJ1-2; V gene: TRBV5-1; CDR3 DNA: TGCGCCAGCAGCCCGGACAGATTCGGTGGCTACACCTTC; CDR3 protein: CASSPDRFGGYTF
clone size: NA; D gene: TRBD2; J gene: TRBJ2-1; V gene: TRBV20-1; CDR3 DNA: TGCAGTGCTAGAGAAGCGGGGGGCTACAATGAGCAGTTCTTC; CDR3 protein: CSAREAGGYNEQFF
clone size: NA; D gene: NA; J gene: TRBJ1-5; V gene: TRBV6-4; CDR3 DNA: TGTGCCAGCAACCCTCAGCTGGCCCAAACGGGGGTACGGCATTTT; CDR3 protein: CASNPQLAQTGVRHF
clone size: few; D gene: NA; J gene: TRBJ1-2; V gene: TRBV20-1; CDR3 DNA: TGCAGTGCTAGCCAGGCTAACTATGGCTACACCTTC; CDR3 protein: CSASQANYGYTF
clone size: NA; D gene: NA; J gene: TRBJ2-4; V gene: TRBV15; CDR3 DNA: TGTGCCACCAGCAGAATTAATCTGGAGCTAGCCAAAAACATTCAGTACTTC; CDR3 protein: CATSRINLELAKNIQYF
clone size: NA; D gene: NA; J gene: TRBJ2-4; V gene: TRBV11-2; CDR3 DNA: TGTGCCAGCAGCGCTGACTATGCCCTAGCCAAAAACATTCAGTACTTC; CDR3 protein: CASSADYALAKNIQYF
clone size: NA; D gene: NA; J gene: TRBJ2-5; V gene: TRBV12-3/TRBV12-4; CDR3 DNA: TGTGCCAGCAGTCATCCCGGGGCCCCTTACCAAGAGACCCAGTACTTC; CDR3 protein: CASSHPGAPYQETQYF
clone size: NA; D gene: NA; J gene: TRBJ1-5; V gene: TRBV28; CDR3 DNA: TGTGCCAGCAGCCCTTCCGGGCATATCAATCAGCCCCAGCATTTT; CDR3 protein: CASSPSGHINQPQHF
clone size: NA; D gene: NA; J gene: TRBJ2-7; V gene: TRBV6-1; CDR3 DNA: TGTGCCAGCAGTGTCACGAGCTCCTACGAGCAGTACTTC; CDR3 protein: CASSVTSSYEQYF
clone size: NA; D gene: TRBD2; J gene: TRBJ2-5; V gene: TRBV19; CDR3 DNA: TGTGCCAGTCGAAGCGGGGGGGCCGAGACCCAGTACTTC; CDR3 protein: CASRSGGAETQYF
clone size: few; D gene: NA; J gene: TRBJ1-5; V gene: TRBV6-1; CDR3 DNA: TGTGCCAGCAGACGCGGGAAGACAGAGGGTCAGCCCCAGCATTTT; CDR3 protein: CASRRGKTEGQPQHF
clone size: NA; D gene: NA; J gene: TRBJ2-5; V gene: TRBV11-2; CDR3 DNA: TGTGCCAGCAGCTTGTCTGGGCTCAATCGGGGGACCCAGTACTTC; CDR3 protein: CASSLSGLNRGTQYF
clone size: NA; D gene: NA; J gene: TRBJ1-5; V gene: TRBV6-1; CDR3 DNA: TGTGCCAGCAGTGAATTAAGGGGTAGTAATCAGCCCCAGCATTTT; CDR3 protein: CASSELRGSNQPQHF
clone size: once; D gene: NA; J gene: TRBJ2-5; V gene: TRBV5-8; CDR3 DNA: TGTGCCAGCAGCTTGTGGGACTCAGAGGGCTCCCAAGAGACCCAGTACTTC; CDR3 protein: CASSLWDSEGSQETQYF
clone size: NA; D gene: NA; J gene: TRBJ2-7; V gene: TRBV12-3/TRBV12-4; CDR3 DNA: TGTGCCAGCAGTTTAGGGGGCGGGTCGCCCCAGTACTTC; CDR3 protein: CASSLGGGSPQYF
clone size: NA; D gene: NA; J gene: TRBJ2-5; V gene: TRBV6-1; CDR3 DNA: TGTGCCAGCAGTGCCCAGACAGGAGGGGGAGAGACCCAGTACTTC; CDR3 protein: CASSAQTGGGETQYF
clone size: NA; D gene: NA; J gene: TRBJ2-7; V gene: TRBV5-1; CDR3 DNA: TGCGCCAGCAGCGTAACCTATAGCAACGAGCAGTACTTC; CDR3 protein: CASSVTYSNEQYF
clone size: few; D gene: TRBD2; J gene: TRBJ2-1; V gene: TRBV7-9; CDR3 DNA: TGTGCCAGCAGCTTAAGTCTAGCGGGACTAGCGGGAGGGTTGGCCTACAATGAGCAGTTCTTC; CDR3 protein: CASSLSLAGLAGGLAYNEQFF
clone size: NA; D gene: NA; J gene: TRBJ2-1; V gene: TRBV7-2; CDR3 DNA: TGTGCCAGCAGCCGCGGCTCCTACAATGAGCAGTTCTTC; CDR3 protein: CASSRGSYNEQFF
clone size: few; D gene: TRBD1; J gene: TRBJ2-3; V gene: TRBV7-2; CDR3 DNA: TGTGCCAGCAGCTTAGGGACAGGGCACACAGATACGCAGTATTTT; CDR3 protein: CASSLGTGHTDTQYF
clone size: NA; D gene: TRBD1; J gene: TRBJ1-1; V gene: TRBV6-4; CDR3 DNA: TGTGCCAGCAGTGACCCCCAGGCAGGGGGCGGGTTGTACACTGAAGCTTTCTTT; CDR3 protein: CASSDPQAGGGLYTEAFF
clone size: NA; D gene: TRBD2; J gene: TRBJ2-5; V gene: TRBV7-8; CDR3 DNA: TGTGCCAGCAGCTTAGTGGGCCTAGCGGGAACAAAGACCCAGTACTTC; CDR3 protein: CASSLVGLAGTKTQYF
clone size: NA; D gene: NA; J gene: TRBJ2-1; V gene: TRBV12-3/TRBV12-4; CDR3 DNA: TGTGCCAGCAGTTTAACCTCCGGGGCTACATACAATGAGCAGTTCTTC; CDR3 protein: CASSLTSGATYNEQFF
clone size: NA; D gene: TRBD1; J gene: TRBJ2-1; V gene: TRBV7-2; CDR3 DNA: TGTGCCAGCAGCGCGGACAGGGGCGAGTACAATGAGCAGTTCTTC; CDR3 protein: CASSADRGEYNEQFF
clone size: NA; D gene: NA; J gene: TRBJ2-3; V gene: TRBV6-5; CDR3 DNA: TGTGCCAGCAGTTTCCTAGGGAGCACAGATACGCAGTATTTT; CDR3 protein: CASSFLGSTDTQYF
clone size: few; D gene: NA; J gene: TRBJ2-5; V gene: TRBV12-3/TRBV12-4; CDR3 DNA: TGTGCCAGCAGTGGGCGAGGAGGCGAGACCCAGTACTTC; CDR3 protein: CASSGRGGETQYF
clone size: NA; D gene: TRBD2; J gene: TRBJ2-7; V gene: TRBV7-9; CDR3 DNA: TGTGCCAGCAGCCTCCTAGCGGGAGCAAATCCCTACGAGCAGTACTTC; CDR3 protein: CASSLLAGANPYEQYF
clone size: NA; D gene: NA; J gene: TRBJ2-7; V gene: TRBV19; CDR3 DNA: TGTGCCAGTAGTCCCCATCCCAGCGTAGGCTACGAGCAGTACTTC; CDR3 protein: CASSPHPSVGYEQYF
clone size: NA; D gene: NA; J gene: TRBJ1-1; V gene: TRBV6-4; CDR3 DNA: TGTGCCAGCAAGGAGGGGGTAGTAAGGAACACTGAAGCTTTCTTT; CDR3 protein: CASKEGVVRNTEAFF
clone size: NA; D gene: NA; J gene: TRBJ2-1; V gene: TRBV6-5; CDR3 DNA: TGTGCCAGCAGTTACTCGACTGCAGCAAGCTCCTACAATGAGCAGTTCTTC; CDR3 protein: CASSYSTAASSYNEQFF
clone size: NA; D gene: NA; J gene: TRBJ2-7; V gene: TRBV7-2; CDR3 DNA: TGTGCCAGCAGCTTAGAATACGACAGATACTTC; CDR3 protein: CASSLEYDRYF
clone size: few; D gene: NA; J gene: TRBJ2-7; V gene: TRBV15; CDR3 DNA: TGTGCCACCAGCAGTTGGGAGTCATCGGGCCTCGAATTC; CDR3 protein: CATSSWESSGLEF
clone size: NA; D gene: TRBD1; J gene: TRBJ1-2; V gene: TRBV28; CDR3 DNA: TGTGCCAGCAGAGGCGGGACAGCCCTTAACTATGGCTACACCTTC; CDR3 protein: CASRGGTALNYGYTF
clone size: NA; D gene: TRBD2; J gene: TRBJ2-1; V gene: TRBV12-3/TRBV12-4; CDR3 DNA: TGTGCCAGCAGGGGGGGGACTGGCGGGAGTCGGTACAATGAGCAGTTCTTC; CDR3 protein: CASRGGTGGSRYNEQFF
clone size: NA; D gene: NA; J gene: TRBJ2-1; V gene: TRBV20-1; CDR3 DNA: TGCAGTGCAAGGACAGATACTTACAATGAGCAGTTCTTC; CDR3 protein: CSARTDTYNEQFF
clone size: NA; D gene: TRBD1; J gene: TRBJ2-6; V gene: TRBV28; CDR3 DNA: TGTGCCAGCAGTCCCGGGACAGTCTCTGGGGCCAACGTCCTGACTTTC; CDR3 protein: CASSPGTVSGANVLTF
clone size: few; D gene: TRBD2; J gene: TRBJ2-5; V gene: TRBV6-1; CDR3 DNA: TGTGCCAGCAGTGCTGGGACTAGCGGGAGCTTAAAGACCCAGTACTTC; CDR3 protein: CASSAGTSGSLKTQYF